This T cell receptor beta chain came from a study of T cells expressing NK-cell markers. About the research overall: HCMV seropositivity marked most of the eight sequenced donors; one was seronegative.

The CDR3 sequence is 17 residues long. Germline assignment: CDR1 MNHEY and CDR2 SVGAGI. TCRdb reprocessed the 5' RACE reads and reports one entry per CDR3 protein, with no DNA. The clone table shows some 300,000 distinct CDR3 sequences, with the ten largest holding 0.39%. Sequencing was performed on blood T cells: a sorted CD56 or NKG2C T cell subset, CD4+ or CD8+ T cells, or bulk PBMC T cells (not recorded which). This receptor was obtained from a man aged 18 to 30 in good health. The V and J genes are TRBV6-5 and TRBJ2-6; lacking DNA, the TRBD1 call made by TCRdb goes unchecked. The CDR3 is CASSSGQGNSGANVLTF.